This TCR beta chain derives from a study of CD8+ T cells in alopecia areata. RNA extraction and reverse transcription yielded cDNA as sequencing template. The table came from immunoSEQ multiplex PCR; TCRdb's copy has only in-frame clones and leaves some out. The sample has around 150,000 clones, around 71% seen once. This sample's treatment: oral pan-JAK inhibitor, 5-10 mg twice daily. CDR3 length: 14 amino acids. Germline lookup yields CDR1 SQVTM and CDR2 ANQGSEA. V lost 1 base and J 4 bases, leaving 12 bases between the germline ends. The sample was CD4+ T cells sorted from blood, taken at week 4, from a patient treated with tofacitinib. The V gene is TRBV29-1, the J gene TRBJ2-3, with D unclear. The TCR sequence derives from a human donor with alopecia areata. CDR3 amino acids: CSVEVGVMADTQYF. The CDR3 DNA reads as TGCAGCGTTGAAGTTGGGGTTATGGCAGATACGCAGTATTTT.